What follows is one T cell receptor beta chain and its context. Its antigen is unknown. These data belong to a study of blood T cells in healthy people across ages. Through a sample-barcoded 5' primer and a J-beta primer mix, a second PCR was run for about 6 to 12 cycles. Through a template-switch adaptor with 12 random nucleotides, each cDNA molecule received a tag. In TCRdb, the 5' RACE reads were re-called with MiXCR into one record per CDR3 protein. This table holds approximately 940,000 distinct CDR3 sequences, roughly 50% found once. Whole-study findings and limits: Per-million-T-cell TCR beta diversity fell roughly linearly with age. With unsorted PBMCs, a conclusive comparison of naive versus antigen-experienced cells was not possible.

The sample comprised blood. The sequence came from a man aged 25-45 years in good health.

The CDR3 coding sequence is TGTGCCTGGAGAACTACTAACTACAATGAGCAGTTCTTC. The encoded protein is CAWRTTNYNEQFF. The chain employs TRBV30 and TRBJ2-1; D ambiguous. Trimming removed 3 bases at V and 3 bases at J, with 9 bases between. The length of the CDR3 is 13 residues. CDR1 GTSNPN and CDR2 SVGIG come from the germline V gene (reference sequence).